This passage covers 16 T cell receptor beta chains from one sample sequenced in a study of identical twins. TCRdb reprocessed the 5' RACE reads via MiXCR and lists one record per CDR3 protein. The table lists approximately 190,000 distinct CDR3 sequences, roughly 15% of them singletons. The same data also went into a second study, on T cells expressing NK-cell markers.

Sequencing was done on a sample of CD8+ T cells sorted from blood. The origin of the receptors is a woman under 30 in good health.

This rearrangement joins TRBV7-9 to TRBJ2-3; D gene ambiguous. V was shortened by 2 bases and J by 5 bases, with 5 bases between the two germline ends. The germline CDR1 and CDR2 sequences are SEHNR and FQNEAQ (reference sequence). CDR3 length equals 12 residues. The CDR3 loop reads CASSLQRDTQYF. As DNA, the CDR3 is TGTGCCAGCAGCTTACAGAGAGATACGCAGTATTTT.

The table lists this clonotype with a few counts. This chain joins TRBV7-2 and TRBJ1-1, with D maybe TRBD1 (5 bases). Germline V gene data show CDR1 as SGHTA and CDR2 as FQGNSA. The V gene lost 3 bases and the J gene lost 8 bases, with 16 bases spanning the gap. The CDR3 length is 14 residues. CDR3 nucleotide sequence: TGTGCCAGCAGCTTCGATTCGGGGCCCTACGAAGCTTTCTTT. This sequence encodes CASSFDSGPYEAFF.

This sequence joins TRBV21-1 and TRBJ2-1; the table gives TRBD2 as D, unverified against the DNA. TRBV21-1 is classified as a pseudogene. The CDR3 has 16 residues. DNA for the CDR3: TGTGCCAGCAGCCCCCGGGGGCTAGGCGGGTACAATGAGCAGTTCTTC. As protein: CASSPRGLGGYNEQFF.

This clonotype has more than one count but fewer than ten. The chain carries TRBV12-3 or TRBV12-4 and TRBJ2-3; the D gene is possibly TRBD1 (5 bases). Trimming took 8 bases from V and 6 from J, leaving 15 bases between them. The CDR3 is 13 amino acids. CDR3 residues: CASSPTDSDTQYF. CDR3 DNA sequence: TGTGCCAGCTCGCCGACAGATTCGGATACGCAGTATTTT.

V and J are TRBV12-3 or TRBV12-4 and TRBJ2-5, with a weak D call TRBD1 (5 bases). Trimming stripped 6 bases from V and 3 bases from J, with 11 bases between. The length of the CDR3 is 13 residues. The chain's CDR3 is CASSTGVEETQYF. In DNA form, the CDR3 reads TGTGCCAGCAGCACAGGCGTAGAAGAGACCCAGTACTTC.

The chain uses TRBV7-9 and TRBJ2-2; 7 nucleotides match TRBD1. Unmatched junction bases numbered 5, after V lost 0 bases and J lost 10 bases. This CDR3 is built from 14 residues. The germline V gene encodes CDR1 SEHNR and CDR2 FQNEAQ (reference sequence). In DNA form, the CDR3 reads TGTGCCAGCAGCTTAGCGAGGGGGCCCGTGGAGCTGTTTTTT. Translated, it gives CASSLARGPVELFF.

This clonotype was seen a handful of times. J is TRBJ2-5 and V is TRBV21-1; TRBD1, the table's D call, lacks a check against the DNA. TRBV21-1 is described as a pseudogene. The CDR3 consists of 17 residues. The CDR3 region has the DNA TGTGCCAGCAGCAAAGCTGGTCGGGACAGGGAGGAGGAGACCCAGTACTTC. Residues: CASSKAGRDREEETQYF.

This chain links TRBV18 with TRBJ2-7; 7 nucleotides align to TRBD1. CDR3 length: 14 amino acids. The germline V gene has CDR1 KGHSH and CDR2 LQKENI. Trimming cost V 3 bases and J 3 bases; bases outside gene matches: 5. The CDR3 sequence is CASSPTGRNYEQYF. The CDR3 DNA is TGTGCCAGCTCACCGACAGGGAGAAACTACGAGCAGTACTTC.

In this sample, this clonotype turned up many times. This chain links TRBV29-1 with TRBJ2-6; maybe TRBD1 (6 bases). V was pared by 6 bases and J by 0 bases, with 15 bases between. The CDR3 runs to 16 residues. Germline-derived CDR1 and CDR2 are SQVTM and ANQGSEA. CDR3 amino acids: CSVSGQISSGANVLTF. In nucleotides, the CDR3 is TGCAGCGTCTCTGGACAGATAAGCTCTGGGGCCAACGTCCTGACTTTC.

This chain connects TRBV12-3 or TRBV12-4 to TRBJ2-1, with a possible D match to TRBD1 (5 bases). V was shortened by 3 bases and J by 4 bases, with 10 bases between the two germline ends. CDR3 length equals 14 residues. CDR3 bases: TGTGCCAGCAGTTTGGGGCTCAGATACAATGAGCAGTTCTTC. Protein product: CASSLGLRYNEQFF.

The V call is TRBV5-1, the J call TRBJ2-7; D unclear. This CDR3 has 12 residues. V was clipped by 5 bases and J by 7 bases, with 13 bases between them. Germline V gene lookup returns CDR1 SGHRS and CDR2 YFSETQ. The CDR3 nucleotides read TGCGCCAGCAGGAGCACTTCCATTGAGCAGTACTTC. This codes for CASRSTSIEQYF.

The gene calls are TRBV6-5 and TRBJ2-7; D gene uncertain. Germline CDR1 reads MNHEY; CDR2 reads SVGAGI. The CDR3 spans 15 residues. V was cut by 5 bases and J by 6 bases, with 20 bases left in between. This chain's CDR3 is CASSLSGRSPLEQYF. The CDR3 coding sequence is TGTGCCAGCAGTCTCTCGGGCAGGAGCCCCCTCGAGCAGTACTTC.

The chain combines TRBV20-1 with TRBJ2-3; 8 bases agree with TRBD2. The J segment lost 6 bases and the V segment lost 5 bases, leaving 16 bases of the junction unmatched. The CDR3 has 16 amino acids. Germline V gives CDR1 DFQATT, CDR2 SNEGSKA (reference sequence). In DNA form, the CDR3 reads TGCAGTGCTGTACGGGGCGGGAGGTCCCTCCGGGATACGCAGTATTTT. Translated, it gives CSAVRGGRSLRDTQYF.

The chain recombines TRBV30 with TRBJ2-1; no definite D call. CDR3 size: 14 residues. Germline V lookup: CDR1 GTSNPN, CDR2 SVGIG (reference sequence). V was shortened by 2 bases and J by 5 bases, with 13 bases between the two germline ends. This CDR3 is CAWSPAIRDNEQFF. DNA for the CDR3: TGTGCCTGGAGTCCTGCAATAAGGGACAATGAGCAGTTCTTC. The variable domain in full, with the rest retrieved from reference TRBV30 and TRBJ2-1, is SQTIHQWPATLVQPVGSPLSLECTVEGTSNPNLYWYRQAAGRGLQLLFYSVGIGQISSEVPQNLSASRPQDRQFILSSKKLLLSDSGFYLCAWSPAIRDNEQFFGPGTRLTVL.

This clonotype appeared a few times. V and J are TRBV7-2 and TRBJ2-1; tentative D call: TRBD2 (6 bases). Germline V lookup: CDR1 SGHTA, CDR2 FQGNSA. The CDR3 has 15 residues. Trimming shortened V by 5 bases and J by 8 bases, and 19 bases separated the two germline ends. The CDR3 spells CASSPEGRGVDEQFF. As DNA, the CDR3 is TGTGCCAGCAGCCCAGAGGGGCGGGGTGTGGATGAGCAGTTCTTC.

The gene calls are TRBV3-1 and TRBJ2-3; the D gene could be TRBD1 or TRBD2 (5 bases each). This CDR3 spans 19 amino acids. Germline V lookup: CDR1 LGHDT, CDR2 YNNKEL (reference sequence). V gave up 0 bases and J gave up 0 bases, with 19 bases separating them. CDR3 sequence reads: CASSQDEGLALTSTDTQYF. The CDR3 nucleotides read TGTGCCAGCAGCCAAGATGAGGGGCTAGCCCTCACTAGCACAGATACGCAGTATTTT.